This TCR beta chain appears in the sequencing data of a study of T cell responses to AZD1222 COVID-19 vaccine. This table comes from immunoSEQ multiplex PCR, and its TCRdb copy is limited to in-frame clones, with some not included. Among about 140,000 clones listed, 85% to 90% were seen once. From germline, CDR1 is MNHEY and CDR2 SVGEGT. The V segment lost 10 bases and the J segment 12 bases; nucleotides outside the gene matches: 14. This CDR3 has 15 amino acids. The sequencing here drew on peripheral blood, taken on day 0 of AZD1222 vaccination. The chain employs TRBV6-2 or TRBV6-3 and TRBJ2-1; 14 bases fit TRBD2. The receptor comes from an adult in good health. Here the CDR3 reads CAISVGTSGSRRQFF. As DNA, the CDR3 is TGTGCCATCAGCGTGGGGACTAGCGGGAGTAGGAGGCAGTTCTTC.